These 10 T cell receptor beta chains were sequenced from one sample in a study of blood T cells in healthy people across ages. A sample-barcoded 5' primer and a J-beta primer mix were used in a second PCR of about 7 to 11 cycles. TCRdb recomputed calls from the 5' RACE reads with MiXCR, one row per CDR3 protein. The profile shows about 1.6 million distinct CDR3 sequences, approximately 32% of them singletons. The specimen sequenced was blood. The receptors here all came from a woman under 40 in good health.

The chain carries TRBV5-1 and TRBJ1-1, with 7 bases aligning to TRBD1. Trimming took 4 bases from V and 2 from J; bases not matched to a gene: 11. The germline V gene encodes CDR1 SGHRS and CDR2 YFSETQ. CDR3 length: 16 amino acids. CDR3 coding DNA: TGCGCCAGCAGCCGGCGGGGACAGTTCTATAACACTGAAGCTTTCTTT. Translated, it gives CASSRRGQFYNTEAFF.

The chain couples TRBV20-1 to TRBJ2-5; 8 bases match TRBD2. Germline lookup yields CDR1 DFQATT and CDR2 SNEGSKA (reference sequence). After removal of 4 bases from V and 5 bases from J, the junction contained 12 bases not matched to a gene. CDR3 length equals 15 residues. The chain's CDR3 is CSATSGTRIEETQYF. DNA for the CDR3: TGCAGTGCTACCTCCGGGACTAGAATAGAGGAGACCCAGTACTTC.

This clonotype was picked up a small number of times. The chain employs TRBV29-1 and TRBJ2-5; maybe TRBD2 (5 bases). The germline V gene has CDR1 SQVTM and CDR2 ANQGSEA. This CDR3 is 13 amino acids long. Trimming stripped 7 bases from V and 5 bases from J, with 17 bases between. This chain's CDR3 is CSAGGGPWETQYF. The CDR3 DNA sequence: TGCAGCGCCGGCGGAGGTCCCTGGGAGACCCAGTACTTC.

CDR3 protein: CASSPTGNTATNEKLFF. CDR3 coding DNA: TGTGCCAGCAGCCCGACAGGCAATACTGCAACTAATGAAAAACTGTTTTTT. The rearrangement uses TRBV7-9 and TRBJ1-4; a possible D gene is TRBD1 (6 bases). The CDR3 is 17 residues long. The germline V and J ends were trimmed by 5 bases and 0 bases, with 16 bases remaining between them. Germline assignment: CDR1 SEHNR and CDR2 FQNEAQ (reference sequence).

This clonotype has just a few counts. The V and J genes are TRBV28 and TRBJ2-7; TRBD1 aligns across 8 bases. V lost 4 bases, J lost 3 bases, and 8 bases stayed unmatched. CDR3 size: 15 residues. Germline V gene sequence: CDR1 MDHEN, CDR2 SYDVKM. The CDR3 spells CASSYSQTGGYEQYF. Written as DNA, the CDR3 is TGTGCCAGCAGTTACTCCCAAACAGGGGGCTACGAGCAGTACTTC.

The V gene is TRBV27, the J gene TRBJ1-5, with D possibly TRBD1 on 5 matching bases. This CDR3 is built from 17 residues. The V gene lost 2 bases and the J gene lost 0 bases, with 14 bases spanning the gap. CDR1 is MNHEY, CDR2 SMNVEV, per germline (reference sequence). The CDR3 DNA is TGTGCCAGCAGTTTAGCCAGGGACGAATATAGCAATCAGCCCCAGCATTTT. Amino acid sequence: CASSLARDEYSNQPQHF.

Points on this clonotype: At one boundary the junction diverges from the germline segment, which might be a read error. The chain is built from TRBV7-3 and TRBJ1-1; the D is unclear. The CDR3 has 13 amino acids. In germline, CDR1 is SGHTA, CDR2 FQGTGA. CDR3 protein: CACSFTQETEAFF. The CDR3, as DNA: TGTGCCTGCAGCTTCACGCAGGAAACTGAAGCTTTCTTT.

The V call is TRBV30, the J call TRBJ2-1, with 16 bases matching TRBD2. CDR3 length: 15 amino acids. V dropped 8 bases and J dropped 7; count of bases not matched to a gene: 8. Germline V gene lookup returns CDR1 GTSNPN and CDR2 SVGIG (reference sequence). DNA of the CDR3: TGTGCCCTCGGGACTAGCGGGAGGGTATATAATGAGCAGTTCTTC. This translates into CALGTSGRVYNEQFF.

Only a few counts were recorded for this clonotype. The chain links TRBV7-2 to TRBJ2-7, with 11 positions matching TRBD2. The junction had 10 bases not matched to a gene; V was cut back by 8 bases and J by 4 bases. Germline CDR1 SGHTA, CDR2 FQGNSA. This CDR3 is built from 15 residues. The CDR3, as DNA: TGTGCCAGCGAGATAGCGGGGGGGGCCGGATACGAGCAGTACTTC. Its protein is CASEIAGGAGYEQYF.

This clonotype was counted only a few times. The chain combines TRBV11-1 with TRBJ2-1; D remains ambiguous. CDR1 SGHAT and CDR2 FQDESV come from the germline V gene (reference sequence). Trimming took 5 bases from V and 7 from J, leaving 15 bases between them. The CDR3 has 14 residues. The CDR3 region is CASSPREAFNEQFF. The CDR3 coding sequence is TGTGCCAGCAGCCCAAGAGAGGCCTTTAATGAGCAGTTCTTC.